These 23 T cell receptor beta chains were all obtained from the same sample, sequenced in a study of cytomegalovirus exposure and HLA in healthy donors. Amplification used 60 Vbeta primers and 13 Jbeta primers. Profiling relied on immunoSEQ multiplex PCR, and the TCRdb table lists in-frame clones only, not all of them. The data show under 110,000 clones, 82% seen once. Sequencing was performed on PBMCs. Receptors originate from a man aged 50-59 years in good health and CMV-seronegative.

This clone has a single count. The gene calls are TRBV15 and TRBJ2-4; 8 positions match TRBD1. CDR1 is LNHNV, CDR2 YYDKDF, per germline (reference sequence). This CDR3 has 15 amino acids. The V gene end was trimmed by 1 base and the J gene end by 6 bases; junction bases not matched to a gene: 5. CDR3 residues: CATSRVGQGGNIQYF. The CDR3 nucleotides read TGTGCCACCAGCAGAGTAGGACAGGGCGGAAACATTCAGTACTTC.

The CDR3 DNA follows: TGTGCCACCAGCAGGGGACAGCTGAACACTGAAGCTTTCTTT. Translated: CATSRGQLNTEAFF. J is TRBJ1-1 and V is TRBV15, with 7 nucleotides matching TRBD1. Germline-derived CDR1 and CDR2 are LNHNV and YYDKDF (reference sequence). V trimming: 3 bases; J trimming: 0 bases; junction bases outside the gene matches: 1. The CDR3 loop spans 14 amino acids.

This clone was seen once. This sequence joins TRBV30 and TRBJ2-5, with TRBD1 identical over 7 bases. Trimming took 4 bases from V and 0 from J; bases not matched to a gene: 8. This CDR3 comprises 15 residues. Germline CDR1 GTSNPN, CDR2 SVGIG (reference sequence). CDR3 DNA: TGTGCCTGGACCCAAAAGAGGGGGCACCAAGAGACCCAGTACTTC. It encodes CAWTQKRGHQETQYF.

The J gene is TRBJ2-5, the V gene TRBV6-1; tentatively, D is TRBD2 (6 bases). V lost 6 bases, J lost 1 base, and 15 bases lay in between. The CDR3 contains 15 residues. CDR1 is MNHNS and CDR2 is SASEGT in the germline V gene. The CDR3 region has the DNA TGTGCCAGCAGCCCCCAACCGGGACTCCAAGAGACCCAGTACTTC. This codes for CASSPQPGLQETQYF.

V is TRBV5-4 and J is TRBJ1-2; D unresolved. The length of the CDR3 is 15 residues. CDR1 is SGHNT, CDR2 YYREEE, per germline (reference sequence). V was clipped by 2 bases and J by 0 bases, with 11 bases between them. The chain's CDR3 is CASSFIDLANYGYTF. The CDR3 DNA reads as TGTGCCAGCAGCTTTATAGATCTAGCTAACTATGGCTACACCTTC. Combining the CDR3 with reference TRBV5-4 and TRBJ1-2 gives the whole variable domain ETGVTQSPTHLIKTRGQQVTLRCSSQSGHNTVSWYQQALGQGPQFIFQYYREEENGRGNFPPRFSGLQFPNYSSELNVNALELDDSALYLCASSFIDLANYGYTFGSGTRLTVV.

J is TRBJ2-2 and V is TRBV5-4; D gene ambiguous. The germline CDR1 and CDR2 sequences are SGHNT and YYREEE (reference sequence). The CDR3 is made up of 12 amino acids. Trimming shortened V by 1 base and J by 8 bases, and 6 bases separated the two germline ends. The CDR3: CASSLNTGELFF. The CDR3 DNA follows: TGTGCCAGCAGCTTGAATACAGGGGAGCTGTTTTTT.

The chain employs TRBV6-4 and TRBJ1-6, with TRBD1 matching over 7 bases. The V gene's germline CDR1 is MRHNA and CDR2 SNTAGT. J was trimmed by 9 bases and V by 6 bases; bases with no gene match: 8. CDR3 length equals 14 residues. CDR3 sequence (DNA): TGTGCCAGCAGCCCAACAGGGGTTGGTTCACCCCTCCACTTT. This encodes CASSPTGVGSPLHF.

In its sample, this clone was seen once. The chain has TRBV4-1 and TRBJ2-3, with D unresolved. This CDR3 has 13 residues. Trimming left V 4 bases short and J 6 bases short, with 11 bases between. The germline gives CDR1 MGHRA, CDR2 YSYEKL. In DNA, the CDR3 is TGCGCCAGCAGCCCCCTATTACGGGATACGCAGTATTTT. Its translation is CASSPLLRDTQYF.

The genes are TRBV7-9 and TRBJ1-2, with D tentatively TRBD1 (6 bases). V shed 1 base and J shed 4 bases, with 16 bases lying between them. Germline CDR1 is SEHNR and CDR2 is FQNEAQ (reference sequence). The CDR3 runs to 16 residues. This CDR3 is CASSLGSGGASYGYTF. In DNA, the CDR3 is TGTGCCAGCAGCTTAGGGTCGGGGGGGGCCTCCTATGGCTACACCTTC.

The table lists this clone with a few counts. This sequence joins TRBV6-5 and TRBJ1-4, with D uncertain. CDR3 length: 14 residues. Between the trimmed V and J ends, which lost 5 bases and 0 bases, there was a span of 7 bases. CDR1 and CDR2 (germline): MNHEY, SVGAGI. In DNA form, the CDR3 reads TGTGCCAGCAGTCCCCTTGCAACTAATGAAAAACTGTTTTTT. This codes for CASSPLATNEKLFF.

The CDR3 reads CASSLGTGWEKLFF. The DNA for the CDR3 is TGTGCCAGCAGTTTAGGGACAGGGTGGGAAAAACTGTTTTTT. This chain connects TRBV28 to TRBJ1-4; 9 nucleotides align to TRBD1. V gave up 2 bases and J gave up 8 bases; unmatched junction bases: 3. The CDR3 length is 14 residues. In germline, CDR1 is MDHEN, CDR2 SYDVKM.

This clone showed up just a few times. V is TRBV10-2 and J is TRBJ1-1; no clear D. The CDR3 contains 15 residues. Between the trimmed V and J ends, which lost 4 bases and 6 bases, there was a span of 18 bases. The germline V gene has CDR1 WSHSY and CDR2 SAAADI. The CDR3 here is CASSVYPRNGAEAFF. In DNA form, the CDR3 reads TGCGCCAGCAGTGTGTATCCCAGAAACGGGGCTGAAGCTTTCTTT.

Worth noting for this clone: At one end, the junction sequence differs from germline, possibly due to a read error. The chain uses TRBV7-9 and TRBJ2-5, with TRBD1 identical over 9 bases. In germline, CDR1 is SEHNR, CDR2 FQNEAQ (reference sequence). The CDR3 spans 13 residues. In nucleotides, the CDR3 is TGTTCCAGCAGCTTAGGGACAGGGAGGACCCAGTACTTC. Translated, it gives CSSSLGTGRTQYF.

The J gene is TRBJ1-3, the V gene TRBV5-1; tentatively, D is TRBD1 (5 bases). Germline lookup yields CDR1 SGHRS and CDR2 YFSETQ. This CDR3 region has 17 residues. V lost 4 bases to trimming and J lost 0 bases, with 17 bases between them. The CDR3, as DNA: TGCGCCAGCAGCCTTACTCCTACAGGAGACTCTGGAAACACCATATATTTT. It translates to CASSLTPTGDSGNTIYF.

The chain carries TRBV6-1 and TRBJ1-2; the D is unclear. With 2 bases removed from V and 6 bases from J, the gap between germline ends came to 4 bases. The CDR3 consists of 11 residues. Germline V gene lookup returns CDR1 MNHNS and CDR2 SASEGT. The CDR3: CASSEINGYTF. CDR3 in DNA: TGTGCCAGCAGTGAAATAAATGGCTACACCTTC.

The J gene is TRBJ2-1, the V gene TRBV7-9, with TRBD2 matching 7 bases. This CDR3 spans 13 amino acids. Trimming cost V 5 bases and J 9 bases; bases outside gene matches: 7. Germline V gene data show CDR1 as SEHNR and CDR2 as FQNEAQ (reference sequence). CDR3 sequence: CASSNGLGGEQFF. The CDR3, as DNA: TGTGCCAGCAGCAACGGACTAGGCGGTGAGCAGTTCTTC.

The count of this clone is one. The rearrangement joins TRBV20-1 to TRBJ1-2; no reliable D call. The V end lost 5 bases, the J end lost 7 bases, and 11 bases lay between the germline ends. The CDR3 is made up of 11 amino acids. Germline CDR1 and CDR2: DFQATT and SNEGSKA (reference sequence). CDR3 in amino acids: CSAPSLAGYTF. For the CDR3, the DNA is TGCAGTGCTCCGTCCTTGGCTGGCTACACCTTC.

V is TRBV7-2 and J is TRBJ1-5; unclear D gene. Germline loops: CDR1 SGHTA, CDR2 FQGNSA. V dropped 7 bases and J dropped 4 bases, with 11 bases sitting between them. CDR3 length: 13 residues. Here the CDR3 reads CASTSPGNQPQHF. In DNA form, the CDR3 reads TGTGCCAGCACCTCGCCGGGGAATCAGCCCCAGCATTTT.

The J gene is TRBJ1-1, the V gene TRBV6-5; D ambiguous. Germline assignment: CDR1 MNHEY and CDR2 SVGAGI. CDR3 length: 13 residues. Trimming removed 5 bases from V and 1 base from J, with 8 bases in between. CDR3 DNA: TGTGCCAGCAGTACGCCACAGAACACTGAAGCTTTCTTT. Translating gives CASSTPQNTEAFF.

The chain is built from TRBV5-1 and TRBJ1-3; 10 bases fit TRBD1. The V and J ends lost 0 bases and 0 bases, in that order; junction bases with no gene match: 6. CDR1 is SGHRS, CDR2 YFSETQ, per germline. CDR3 length: 18 residues. The DNA for the CDR3 is TGCGCCAGCAGCTTGGAAGGGACAGGGGAACACTCTGGAAACACCATATATTTT. The encoded protein is CASSLEGTGEHSGNTIYF.

This clone has just one count. The chain combines TRBV6-5 with TRBJ1-2, with 7 bases identical to TRBD1. This CDR3 is built from 13 residues. Germline V lookup: CDR1 MNHEY, CDR2 SVGAGI. J was trimmed by 5 bases and V by 5 bases; bases with no gene match: 5. DNA for the CDR3: TGTGCCAGCAGTGCAGGGGGTTGGTATGGCTACACCTTC. It is translated as CASSAGGWYGYTF.

The chain couples TRBV7-2 to TRBJ1-5, with 7 nucleotides matching TRBD1. This CDR3 region has 16 residues. CDR1 is SGHTA and CDR2 is FQGNSA in the germline V gene. Trimming removed 5 bases from V and 0 bases from J; junction bases left unmatched: 7. The CDR3 loop is CASSTRTGGSNQPQHF. CDR3 DNA: TGTGCCAGCAGCACTAGGACAGGTGGTAGCAATCAGCCCCAGCATTTT.

This chain connects TRBV2 to TRBJ2-5; D perhaps matches TRBD2 (6 bases). V was clipped by 7 bases and J by 5 bases, with 11 bases between them. Germline V CDR1 and CDR2: SNHLY, FYNNEI. The CDR3 is 12 residues long. CDR3 protein: CASIWGEETQYF. The CDR3 region has the DNA TGTGCCAGCATATGGGGGGAGGAGACCCAGTACTTC.